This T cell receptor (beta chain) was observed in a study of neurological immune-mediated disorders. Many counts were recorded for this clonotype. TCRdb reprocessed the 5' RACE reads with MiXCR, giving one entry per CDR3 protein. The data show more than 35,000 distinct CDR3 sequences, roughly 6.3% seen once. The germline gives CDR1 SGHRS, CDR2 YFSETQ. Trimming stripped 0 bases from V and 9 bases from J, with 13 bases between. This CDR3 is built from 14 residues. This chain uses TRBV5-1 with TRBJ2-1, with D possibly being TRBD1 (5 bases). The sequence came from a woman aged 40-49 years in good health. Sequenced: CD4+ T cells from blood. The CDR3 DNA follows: TGCGCCAGCAGCTTGGAGGGGCGAAGGGGTGAGCAGTTCTTC. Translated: CASSLEGRRGEQFF.